These T cell receptor beta chains were read from a single sample in a study of OX40 agonist ivuxolimab in advanced cancers. The method was immunoSEQ multiplex PCR; TCRdb's version includes in-frame clones alone and lacks a portion of them. The sample carries about 44,000 clones, 65% to 85% recorded once. The sample here was CD4+ or CD8+ T cells sorted from blood, taken in a trial of the OX40 agonist ivuxolimab. The receptors were sampled from an adult with an advanced solid tumor such as melanoma, head and neck, liver or kidney cancer. Each CDR3 is given without its conserved first and last residue.

>TRBV5-5
ASSFDFNEKLF
>TRBV7-9
ASSPGGGLGHKAF
>TRBV6-1
ASRADINEKLF
>TRBV19
ASSIDGSYNSPLH
>TRBV27
ASSWGGVDSPLH
>TRBV28
ASRHAGLAGDEQY
>TRBV11-2
ASSPTGGGTEAF
>TRBV7-3
ASSYSERGDTQY
>TRBV14
ASSSGTGTDTQY
>TRBV30
AWSDPGLVLNYGYT
>TRBV13
ASSPLALAGETTGELF
>TRBV5-5
ASSPGGNQPQH
>TRBV15
ATSRNLPGTSNTGELF
>TRBV11-2
ASSFSHQETQY
>TRBV27
ASSFKSTGANVLT
>TRBV7-9
ASSLVAGGFIYEQY
>TRBV27
ASSLAEWGYEQY
>TRBV2
ASRASGSTTGELF
>TRBV18
ASSPRFRENTEAF
>TRBV6-6
ASSYDGSYNEQF
>TRBV29-1
SVRGDSNYGYT
>TRBV9
ASSVAASTDTQY
>TRBV27
ASSPRTGYYGYT
>TRBV15
ATSREKPGSYNEQF
>TRBV2
ASSVGNLRGTNYGYT
>TRBV7-2
ASSLQYSNQPQH
>TRBV5-1
ASSEGSNAGANVLT
>TRBV30
AWSNYNEQF
>TRBV29-1
SVRDRGFNQPQH
>TRBV30
AWSTGTGEAQAF
>TRBV30
AWTGRANYEQY
>TRBV7-6
ASSSTKGLAGERKTQY
>TRBV4-1
ASSQVRVTDTQY
>TRBV5-5
ASSLRNTEAF
>TRBV14
ASSQRQGNTEAF
>TRBV18
ASSPLVDKGDRRNTIY